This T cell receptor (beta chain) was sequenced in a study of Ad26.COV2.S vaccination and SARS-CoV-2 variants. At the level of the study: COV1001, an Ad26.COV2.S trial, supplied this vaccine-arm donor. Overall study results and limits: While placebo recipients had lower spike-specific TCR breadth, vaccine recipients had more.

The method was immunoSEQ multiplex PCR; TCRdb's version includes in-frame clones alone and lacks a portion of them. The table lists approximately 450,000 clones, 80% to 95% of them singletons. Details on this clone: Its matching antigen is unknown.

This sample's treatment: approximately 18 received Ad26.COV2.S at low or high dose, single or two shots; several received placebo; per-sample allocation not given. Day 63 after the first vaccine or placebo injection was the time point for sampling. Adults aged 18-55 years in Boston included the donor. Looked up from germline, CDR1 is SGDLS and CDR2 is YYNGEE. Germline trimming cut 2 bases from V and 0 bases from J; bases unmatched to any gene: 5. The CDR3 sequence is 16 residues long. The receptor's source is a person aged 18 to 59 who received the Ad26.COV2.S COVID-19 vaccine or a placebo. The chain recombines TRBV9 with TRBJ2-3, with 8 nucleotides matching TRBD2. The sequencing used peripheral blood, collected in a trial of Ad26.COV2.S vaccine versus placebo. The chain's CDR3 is CASSVGGGPSTDTQYF. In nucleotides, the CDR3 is TGTGCCAGCAGCGTCGGGGGGGGCCCCAGCACAGATACGCAGTATTTT. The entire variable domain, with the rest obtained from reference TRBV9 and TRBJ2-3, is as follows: DSGVTQTPKHLITATGQRVTLRCSPRSGDLSVYWYQQSLDQGLQFLIQYYNGEERAKGNILERFSAQQFPDLHSELNLSSLELGDSALYFCASSVGGGPSTDTQYFGPGTRLTVL.